This T cell receptor (beta chain) was identified during a study of OX40 agonist ivuxolimab in advanced cancers. Study information: The patients got ivuxolimab, which is an agonistic anti-OX40 (CD134) antibody. Of the patients, three showed partial responses, one with hepatocellular carcinoma and two with cutaneous melanoma. Broader study findings: Expanded clones belonging to CD8+ T cells outnumbered, on average, those of CD4+.

This CDR3 is 16 amino acids long. Germline CDR1 and CDR2: MRHNA and SNTAGT. V was pared by 5 bases and J by 0 bases, with 14 bases between. Notes on this clone: The antigen remains undetermined.

Sequenced by immunoSEQ multiplex PCR; TCRdb stores in-frame clones only, minus some. The data show about 80,000 clones, over 90% seen once. This clonotype was sampled from an adult with an advanced solid tumor such as melanoma, head and neck, liver or kidney cancer. Sample: CD4+ or CD8+ T cells sorted from blood, taken in a trial of the OX40 agonist ivuxolimab. V usage is TRBV6-4 and J usage is TRBJ2-1; D remains ambiguous. CDR3 in DNA: TGTGCCAGCAGTAGAAGCAGACCTAGCTCCTACAATGAGCAGTTCTTC. Translating gives CASSRSRPSSYNEQFF.